This paragraph reports one T cell receptor beta chain. Original processing notes: Reference gene primer amplification in the assay estimated nucleated cell counts. Some clones are missing from TCRdb's copy, which holds only in-frame ones; the method was immunoSEQ multiplex PCR. V and J calls and clone size are copied from that table; D and trimming were computed from the DNA. The data hold 76,000 or so clones, with 86% observed a single time. The entry originates in a study of blood T cell repertoires in COVID-19. Study-level information: Material from acute and convalescent COVID-19 was sourced from the United States, Italy and Spain. From T cells, B-cell-depleted T cells, or PBMCs came the material, which was cDNA or gDNA.

V dropped 5 bases and J dropped 2; count of bases not matched to a gene: 8. The germline CDR1 and CDR2 sequences are MNHEY and SVGEGT. The CDR3 length is 17 residues. This TCR came from a man aged 80 or over in a cohort sampled during active COVID-19. The sequenced sample consisted of peripheral blood. The chain carries TRBV6-2 or TRBV6-3 and TRBJ2-3, with 12 bases identical to TRBD2. CDR3: CASSPRTSGENTDTQYF. In DNA form, the CDR3 reads TGTGCCAGCAGTCCCCGGACTAGCGGGGAGAACACAGATACGCAGTATTTT.